The 20 T cell receptor beta chains presented below share a single source sample, sequenced in a study of identical twins. MiXCR was run by TCRdb on the 5' RACE reads, yielding one entry per CDR3 protein. The table has hundreds of thousands of distinct CDR3 sequences, less than 25% seen once. These data also featured in a second study, about T cells expressing NK-cell markers.

Sequencing was carried out using PBMCs. These receptors were obtained from a woman younger than 30 in good health.

This clonotype turned up a few times. CDR3 coding DNA: TGTGCCAGCAGCCCCCAAGGACTAGTGCGGGAGACCCAGTACTTC. This translates into CASSPQGLVRETQYF. The V call is TRBV7-2, the J call TRBJ2-5; the match to TRBD2 covers 7 bases. CDR1 and CDR2 (germline): SGHTA, FQGNSA. The V and J ends lost 5 bases and 5 bases, in that order; junction bases with no gene match: 11. The CDR3 covers 15 residues.

This clonotype was counted only a few times. The chain recombines TRBV6-5 with TRBJ1-1, with D unresolved. CDR3 length: 13 residues. Germline loops: CDR1 MNHEY, CDR2 SVGAGI. Trimming removed 5 bases at V and 2 bases at J, with 9 bases between. This chain's CDR3 is CASSESSNTEAFF. CDR3 DNA: TGTGCCAGCAGTGAATCCAGTAACACTGAAGCTTTCTTT.

V gene TRBV5-4 combines with J gene TRBJ2-7; the D is unclear. V was clipped by 4 bases and J by 3 bases, with 14 bases between them. From germline, CDR1 is SGHNT and CDR2 YYREEE (reference sequence). The CDR3 contains 14 residues. The chain's CDR3 is CASSTTTELYEQYF. The CDR3, as DNA: TGTGCCAGCAGCACCACGACGGAACTCTACGAGCAGTACTTC.

This chain joins TRBV20-1 and TRBJ2-7; 8 bases map to TRBD1. This CDR3 is 13 amino acids long. V dropped 1 base and J dropped 5; count of bases not matched to a gene: 4. Germline lookup yields CDR1 DFQATT and CDR2 SNEGSKA (reference sequence). The chain's CDR3 is CSARVAGGDEQYF. DNA of the CDR3: TGCAGTGCTAGAGTGGCAGGGGGCGACGAGCAGTACTTC.

This clonotype has ten or more counts. The chain couples TRBV12-3 or TRBV12-4 to TRBJ2-1, with TRBD2 matching over 14 bases. This CDR3 contains 15 residues. V lost 5 bases to trimming and J lost 9 bases; unmatched junction nucleotides: 6. In DNA form, the CDR3 reads TGTGCCAGCAGTCCGGGACTAGCGGGAGTCGGTGAGCAGTTCTTC. Translated, it gives CASSPGLAGVGEQFF.

V and J are TRBV18 and TRBJ2-1; 15 bases align to TRBD2. Germline V CDR1 and CDR2: KGHSH, LQKENI. The CDR3 sequence is 17 residues long. Germline trimming cut 6 bases from V and 2 bases from J; bases unmatched to any gene: 5. The CDR3: CASSPRTSGGAYNEQFF. The CDR3 DNA reads TGTGCCAGCTCCCCTCGGACTAGCGGGGGGGCCTACAATGAGCAGTTCTTC.

The CDR3 here is CSARTERTYNEQFF. The CDR3 DNA reads TGCAGTGCTAGAACCGAGAGAACCTACAATGAGCAGTTCTTC. The chain links TRBV20-1 to TRBJ2-1; D gene uncertain. This CDR3 region has 14 residues. V lost 2 bases, J lost 2 bases, and 10 bases lay in between. Germline CDR1 DFQATT, CDR2 SNEGSKA (reference sequence).

This clonotype was detected many times. J is TRBJ1-1 and V is TRBV3-1; D unresolved. This CDR3 is 13 amino acids long. The germline V and J ends were trimmed by 1 base and 6 bases, with 9 bases remaining between them. Germline V gene lookup returns CDR1 LGHDT and CDR2 YNNKEL (reference sequence). CDR3 in DNA: TGTGCCAGCAGCCAAGTGCCCCCCGCTGAAGCTTTCTTT. Translation: CASSQVPPAEAFF.

This clonotype has only a few counts. The chain employs TRBV10-3 and TRBJ2-5; a possible D gene is TRBD1 (8 bases). Deletions cut 4 bases from V and 3 bases from J, with 12 bases between. CDR3 length: 14 residues. Germline CDR1 reads ENHRY; CDR2 reads SYGVKD. In DNA, the CDR3 is TGTGCCATCAGTGGAACAGGGGGGGAAGAGACCCAGTACTTC. Protein sequence: CAISGTGGEETQYF.

V usage is TRBV3-1 and J usage is TRBJ2-7; 12 bases match TRBD2. V lost 7 bases to trimming and J lost 6 bases; unmatched junction nucleotides: 4. The CDR3 sequence is 13 residues long. Per germline, CDR1 LGHDT and CDR2 YNNKEL (reference sequence). CDR3 residues: CASTGLAGPEQYF. CDR3 DNA sequence: TGTGCCAGCACGGGACTAGCGGGTCCCGAGCAGTACTTC.

For the CDR3, the DNA is TGTGCCAGCAGCCTCGGACAGGAGGACACCGGGGAGCTGTTTTTT. Translation: CASSLGQEDTGELFF. The chain employs TRBV11-3 and TRBJ2-2; TRBD1 matches 7 bases. The CDR3 loop spans 15 amino acids. Germline lookup yields CDR1 SGHNT and CDR2 YENEEA. J lost 3 bases, V lost 5 bases, and 6 bases had no gene match.

This clonotype was observed a single time. The chain has TRBV6-1 and TRBJ2-1, with 10 bases matching TRBD2. V lost 6 bases, J lost 5 bases, and 7 bases stayed unmatched. The CDR3 runs 15 residues. Germline loops: CDR1 MNHNS, CDR2 SASEGT. The CDR3 sequence is CASRSGLADHNEQFF. As DNA, the CDR3 is TGTGCCAGCAGGTCCGGACTAGCGGATCACAATGAGCAGTTCTTC.

The V and J genes are TRBV4-2 and TRBJ2-5; 9 positions agree with TRBD2. This CDR3 comprises 16 residues. Germline-derived CDR1 and CDR2 are LGHNA and YNFKEQ. V was pared by 0 bases and J by 5 bases, with 7 bases of the junction left unmatched. In DNA form, the CDR3 reads TGTGCCAGCAGCCAAGATCGGGGCGGGGGGGCGGAGACCCAGTACTTC. Protein sequence: CASSQDRGGGAETQYF.

The V gene is TRBV19, the J gene TRBJ1-2; TRBD1 agrees at 10 bases. The CDR3 loop spans 14 amino acids. The trim removed 5 bases at V and 8 bases at J, leaving 8 bases unmatched. Germline CDR1 LNHDA, CDR2 SQIVND (reference sequence). The CDR3 loop reads CASSLGTGEEGYTF. CDR3 DNA sequence: TGTGCCAGTAGTCTTGGGACAGGGGAGGAAGGCTACACCTTC.

The J gene is TRBJ2-1, the V gene TRBV9, with D perhaps matching TRBD1 (7 bases). The CDR3 covers 16 residues. The V end was cut by 0 bases, the J end by 5 bases, with 15 bases between. CDR1 is SGDLS, CDR2 YYNGEE, per germline. Here the CDR3 DNA reads TGTGCCAGCAGCGTAGAGGGGGGACAGTTCAACAATGAGCAGTTCTTC. Protein product: CASSVEGGQFNNEQFF.

In this sample, this clonotype turned up a few times. The genes are TRBV20-1 and TRBJ2-2, with a weak D call TRBD1 (7 bases). The germline V gene has CDR1 DFQATT and CDR2 SNEGSKA (reference sequence). Between the trimmed V and J ends, which lost 0 bases and 4 bases, there was a span of 21 bases. CDR3 length equals 18 residues. The CDR3 loop reads CSARDRSGGGDSTGELFF. Here the CDR3 DNA reads TGCAGTGCTAGAGATCGTAGCGGAGGCGGGGACAGCACCGGGGAGCTGTTTTTT.

This clonotype was observed many times. The chain recombines TRBV12-3 or TRBV12-4 with TRBJ2-1, with D tentatively TRBD1 (5 bases). This CDR3 comprises 15 residues. The V and J ends lost 6 bases and 7 bases respectively, with 19 bases between them. The chain's CDR3 is CASRAIGALGNEQFF. The CDR3 DNA is TGTGCCAGCAGGGCTATAGGGGCCTTGGGAAATGAGCAGTTCTTC.

This clonotype was found a few times. The chain has TRBV29-1 and TRBJ2-2; 8 nucleotides match TRBD1. The trim removed 6 bases at V and 6 bases at J, leaving 6 bases unmatched. The germline gives CDR1 SQVTM, CDR2 ANQGSEA. The CDR3 is made up of 13 amino acids. The CDR3 region is CSVEGTGAGELFF. The CDR3 region has the DNA TGCAGCGTAGAGGGGACAGGCGCCGGGGAGCTGTTTTTT.

CDR3 protein: CASSLVGGERRAYEQYF. The DNA of the CDR3 is TGTGCCAGCAGCTTAGTCGGGGGTGAGCGGAGGGCCTACGAGCAGTACTTC. This sequence joins TRBV7-9 and TRBJ2-7; D is possibly TRBD2 (6 bases). Germline V CDR1 and CDR2: SEHNR, FQNEAQ (reference sequence). The CDR3 spans 17 residues. V was clipped by 1 base and J by 2 bases, with 18 bases between them.

The table lists this clonotype with a few counts. The DNA of the CDR3 is TGCAGTGCTAGAGATCAAGCCACTCGAGGGGGTACCGGGGAGCTGTTTTTT. Amino acids: CSARDQATRGGTGELFF. The rearrangement links TRBV20-1 to TRBJ2-2, with D tentatively TRBD1 (6 bases). CDR3 size: 17 residues. The germline gives CDR1 DFQATT, CDR2 SNEGSKA (reference sequence). V was trimmed by 0 bases and J by 5 bases, leaving 19 bases between them.